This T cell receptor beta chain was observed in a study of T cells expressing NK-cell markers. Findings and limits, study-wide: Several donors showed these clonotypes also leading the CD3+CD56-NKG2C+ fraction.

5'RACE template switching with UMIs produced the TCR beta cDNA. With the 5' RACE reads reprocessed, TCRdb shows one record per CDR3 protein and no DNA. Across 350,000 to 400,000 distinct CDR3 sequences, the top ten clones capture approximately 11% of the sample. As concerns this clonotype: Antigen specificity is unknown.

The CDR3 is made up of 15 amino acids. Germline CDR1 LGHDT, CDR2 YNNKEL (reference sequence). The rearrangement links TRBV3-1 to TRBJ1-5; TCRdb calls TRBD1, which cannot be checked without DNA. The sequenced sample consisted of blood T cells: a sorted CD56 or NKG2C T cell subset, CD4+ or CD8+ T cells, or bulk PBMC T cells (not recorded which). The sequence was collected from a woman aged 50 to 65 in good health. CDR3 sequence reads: CASSQAGKSNQPQHF.